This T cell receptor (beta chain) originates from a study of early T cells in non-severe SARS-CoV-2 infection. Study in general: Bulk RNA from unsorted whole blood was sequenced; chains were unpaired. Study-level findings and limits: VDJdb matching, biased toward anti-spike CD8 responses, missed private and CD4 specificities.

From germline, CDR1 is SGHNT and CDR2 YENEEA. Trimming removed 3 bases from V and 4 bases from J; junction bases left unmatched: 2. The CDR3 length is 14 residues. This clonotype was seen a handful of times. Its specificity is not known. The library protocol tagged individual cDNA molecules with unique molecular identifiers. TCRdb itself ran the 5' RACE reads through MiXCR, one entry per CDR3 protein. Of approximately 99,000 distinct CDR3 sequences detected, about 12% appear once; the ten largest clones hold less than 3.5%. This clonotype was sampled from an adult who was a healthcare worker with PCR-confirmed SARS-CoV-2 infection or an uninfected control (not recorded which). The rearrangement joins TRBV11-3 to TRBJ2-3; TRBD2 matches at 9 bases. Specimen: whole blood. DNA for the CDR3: TGTGCCAGCAGCTTGACTAGCGGAGCAGATACGCAGTATTTT. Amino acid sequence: CASSLTSGADTQYF.